This record looks at one T cell receptor beta chain sequence and its context. Its specificity is unknown. The data originate from a study of cytomegalovirus exposure and HLA in healthy donors. In the study overall: A preliminary data release comprised tens of millions of unique TCRs obtained from HLA-typed donors. Points from the study as a whole: Most subjects' HLA-A and HLA-B alleles were reportedly predicted from TCR beta sequences. Researchers reported in a later analysis that a missense DCLRE1C variant was tied to TCR beta V- and J-gene trimming.

The CDR3 runs 17 residues. The V gene's germline CDR1 is SGHRS and CDR2 YFSETQ. Trimming took 0 bases from V and 5 from J, leaving 17 bases between them. 60 Vbeta and 13 Jbeta primers were used in PCR. Measured with immunoSEQ multiplex PCR; TCRdb has only the in-frame clones, and not every one. Altogether approximately 160,000 clones are present, approximately 80% being singletons, with the ten largest covering approximately 6.7%. This chain joins TRBV5-1 and TRBJ1-4; D possibly corresponds to TRBD1 (6 bases). The origin of this receptor is a young man in good health and CMV-seropositive. Sequenced sample: PBMCs. The CDR3 loop reads CASSLDAPGRGNEKLFF. The CDR3 DNA is TGCGCCAGCAGCTTGGACGCTCCGGGCAGGGGAAATGAAAAACTGTTTTTT.